The entry below gives a single T cell receptor (beta chain) sequence along with its context. These data originate in a study of blood T cell repertoires in COVID-19. The wider study: Researchers got acute and convalescent COVID-19 samples from the United States, Italy and Spain. Sample material is recorded as cDNA or gDNA derived from T cells, B-cell-depleted T cells, or PBMCs.

In the original processing: By means of reference gene primer amplification, nucleated cell counts were estimated. Generated by immunoSEQ multiplex PCR, the TCRdb table keeps only in-frame clones and is missing some. The V and J calls and the clone size are those of that table, but D and trimming were determined from the DNA. The sample yields some 110,000 clones, 82% seen once. This CDR3 contains 16 residues. Germline V gene lookup returns CDR1 MGHRA and CDR2 YSYEKL. V lost 1 base to trimming and J lost 9 bases; unmatched junction nucleotides: 10. The specimen sequenced was peripheral blood. The receptor was isolated from an older woman with acute or convalescent COVID-19. The chain is built from TRBV4-1 and TRBJ2-1; TRBD1 matches at 9 bases. CDR3 nucleotide sequence: TGCGCCAGCAGCCAAGCCGGGGGGACAGGGCAAGGTGAGCAGTTCTTC. It is translated as CASSQAGGTGQGEQFF.